The T cell receptor beta chain described here comes from a study of radiation and T cells in renal cell carcinoma. Using immunoSEQ multiplex PCR, the repertoire was profiled, and TCRdb retains in-frame clones only, with some absent. The table records around 94,000 clones, approximately 86% of them present only once. The CDR3 totals 14 residues. Germline CDR1 is KGHSH and CDR2 is LQKENI. V was pared by 0 bases and J by 7 bases, with 12 bases between. As for time point: baseline pretreatment blood. Treatment reported: 15 Gy SBRT to primary tumor, nephrectomy 4 weeks later. The rearrangement joins TRBV18 to TRBJ1-1; tentative D call: TRBD1 (5 bases). This receptor was taken from a man between 45 and 60 years old with renal cell carcinoma. Here the sequenced sample was blood, taken from a patient whose treatment included radiotherapy and nephrectomy. For the CDR3, the DNA is TGTGCCAGCTCACCACCTGGACAAACGATTGAAGCTTTCTTT. Translating gives CASSPPGQTIEAFF. The whole variable domain, remainder taken from reference TRBV18 and TRBJ1-1, is NAGVMQNPRHLVRRRGQEARLRCSPMKGHSHVYWYRQLPEEGLKFMVYLQKENIIDESGMPKERFSAEFPKEGPSILRIQQVVRGDSAAYFCASSPPGQTIEAFFGQGTRLTVV.